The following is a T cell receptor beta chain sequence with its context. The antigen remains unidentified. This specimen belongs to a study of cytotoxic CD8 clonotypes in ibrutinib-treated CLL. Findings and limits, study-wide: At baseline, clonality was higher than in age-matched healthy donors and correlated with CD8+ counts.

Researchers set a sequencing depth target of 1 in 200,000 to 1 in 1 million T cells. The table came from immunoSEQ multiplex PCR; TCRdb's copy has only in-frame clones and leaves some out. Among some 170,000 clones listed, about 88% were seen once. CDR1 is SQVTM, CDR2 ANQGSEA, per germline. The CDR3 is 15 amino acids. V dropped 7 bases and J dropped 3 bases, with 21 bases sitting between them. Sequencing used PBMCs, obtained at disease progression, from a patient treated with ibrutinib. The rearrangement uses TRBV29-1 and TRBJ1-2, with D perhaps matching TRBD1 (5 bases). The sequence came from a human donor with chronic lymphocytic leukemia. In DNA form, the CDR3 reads TGCAGCGCCCTATGGGGCAGAGCAATCGACTATGGCTACACCTTC. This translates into CSALWGRAIDYGYTF. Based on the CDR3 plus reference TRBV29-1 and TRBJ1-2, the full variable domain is SAVISQKPSRDICQRGTSLTIQCQVDSQVTMMFWYRQQPGQSLTLIATANQGSEATYESGFVIDKFPISRPNLTFSTLTVSNMSPEDSSIYLCSALWGRAIDYGYTFGSGTRLTVV.